The T cell receptor beta chain described here comes from a study of cytomegalovirus exposure and HLA in healthy donors. Study observations and caveats: Another analysis was done later, and it associated approximately 18,000 TCR beta sequences with HLA alleles at 0.05 false discovery rate.

In regard to this clone: Its antigen is still unknown.

It was with 60 Vbeta and 13 Jbeta primers that the PCR ran. The data were produced by immunoSEQ multiplex PCR, yet TCRdb's version contains in-frame clones alone and is incomplete. This table holds about 190,000 clones, roughly 76% found once. The CDR3 length is 18 residues. Germline CDR1 reads LNHDA; CDR2 reads SQIVND (reference sequence). The ends lost 1 base at V and 0 bases at J; junction bases unmatched: 8. The origin of this receptor is a woman aged 25-40 years in good health and CMV-seropositive. Sequences were obtained from PBMCs. The gene calls are TRBV19 and TRBJ1-5, with 8 bases fitting TRBD1. Written as DNA, the CDR3 is TGTGCCAGTAGTATAGGGGGACAGGTCCTATATAGCAATCAGCCCCAGCATTTT. It yields the protein CASSIGGQVLYSNQPQHF.